This T cell receptor beta chain was observed in a study of blood T cell repertoires in COVID-19. Study in general: From T cells, B-cell-depleted T cells, or PBMCs came the material, which was cDNA or gDNA.

Between the trimmed V and J ends, which lost 1 base and 6 bases, there was a span of 15 bases. The CDR3 loop spans 15 amino acids. The V gene's germline CDR1 is SGHDN and CDR2 FVKESK. The table came from immunoSEQ multiplex PCR; TCRdb's copy has only in-frame clones and leaves some out. Of roughly 280,000 clones listed, about 89% are singletons. Material for sequencing was peripheral blood. The chain joins TRBV14 to TRBJ1-1; D gene uncertain. This TCR derives from a man aged 50 to 59 with acute or convalescent COVID-19. DNA for the CDR3: TGTGCCAGCAGCCAAGTCTGGGGTGGGAGCGCTGAAGCTTTCTTT. It yields the protein CASSQVWGGSAEAFF.